The sequence of this T cell receptor beta chain was determined in a study of metastatic and nonmetastatic thyroid tumors. TCRdb reanalyzed the PCR reads via MiXCR. The top ten hold roughly an eighth of the sample, which has some 23,000 clones, 22% seen once. Germline V gives CDR1 SEHNR, CDR2 FQNEAQ (reference sequence). V lost 5 bases, J lost 8 bases, and 9 bases lay in between. The CDR3 spans 11 residues. Patients had received no treatment of any kind before thyroid surgery. The J gene is TRBJ1-2, the V gene TRBV7-9; D gene uncertain. The specimen was tumor tissue. The source is a female donor with papillary thyroid cancer or a benign thyroid nodule (not recorded which). Some clones in this sample may be carry-over from other donors' samples. The DNA of the CDR3 is TGTGCCAGCAGCAGAGATGCCGGCTACACCTTC. This gives the protein CASSRDAGYTF.